This T cell receptor (beta chain) was captured in a study of cytomegalovirus exposure and HLA in healthy donors (dated by TCRdb to 2015 to 2018). With respect to the entire study: An earlier analysis of roughly 570 of the donors reported 276 Gb of sequence data and around 120 million unique TCR beta sequences obtained from around 180 million T cells. An early release that covered 640 HLA-typed donors contained approximately 290 gigabases of sequencing data and 65 million to 100 million unique TCR sequences. HLA typing included class I and class II loci at four-digit resolution. About 5 DR-DQ haplotypes were handled as single units for association and clustering, since linkage in the cohort was strong. Of the approximately 400 genotyped donors, 65% to 90% fell in the genetic ancestry cluster associated with self-reported Caucasian donors. To study patterns of TCR occurrence, a later analysis re-analyzed previously published TCR beta repertoires from around 670 donors and added high-resolution HLA genotyping. Every discovery cohort repertoire had been produced on one sequencing platform. Genome-wide SNP genotypes for about 55% of the roughly 670 donors were used in a later genetic analysis, which treated that subset as a discovery cohort. Typing coverage varied by locus: roughly 620-640 donors for A, B, C, DRB1 and DQB1; about 520 for DQA1; nearly 610 for DPA1; around 450 for DPB1. To predict cytomegalovirus infection status, the study brought together high-throughput TCR immunosequencing, statistical association of individual TCRs with disease status, and machine learning. In an earlier analysis of 587 of the donors, high-throughput TCR beta sequencing was used to judge whether each TCR beta V gene segment behaved as functional or pseudogenic. Rather than drawing on any new phenotypic data, the later analysis identified candidate immune exposures from TCR beta sequences and the way those sequences occurred across donors. The study used immunosequencing to profile the T cell repertoires of more than 650 subjects and linked those repertoires to cytomegalovirus serostatus. The study aimed to test whether signatures of past pathogen exposure could be identified by cataloging public T cell receptors. Across 398 genotyped donors of the cohort, an average of about 240,000 unique TCR beta nucleotide sequences per donor were sequenced, and roughly a sixth of those sequences were non-productive. In addition to the first cohort of 500 to 850 subjects, a separate validation cohort of around 110 different subjects was used. Alongside the repertoire data, information on donor age, sex, ethnicity and CMV serostatus was compiled.

The cohort was made up of 666 healthy bone marrow donors. At the time of sampling, all cohort members were nominally healthy, though unrecorded immune exposures were likely present. The donor tested CMV seropositive and was one of the 289 seropositive cohort members. A peripheral blood sample was provided by each donor, and peripheral blood mononuclear cells were used for TCR beta sequencing. Genomic DNA extraction from the blood cell samples was performed with the Qiagen DNeasy Blood Extraction Kit. As concerns this clone: This receptor's antigen is unknown. Base-call qualities are not available, and no considerably larger clone is one nucleotide away.

The investigation overall reported the following: Because HLA typing was missing for some donors at each locus, association tests included only the typed subset. The study gave a list of 150 to 200 TCR beta chains associated with cytomegalovirus. A later analysis reported that several top co-occurrence clusters appeared linked to parvovirus B19, influenza, CMV and Epstein-Barr virus. A later analysis found that HLA-associated TCR beta chains were more clonally expanded and had lower generation probabilities than equally common non-associated chains. According to the authors, the approach could potentially be generalized to other disease states and immunological phenotypes. A further reported finding was that TCR beta sequences accurately predicted the HLA-A and HLA-B alleles for most subjects in the first cohort. Only TCR beta chains were sequenced in this cohort, and the absence of alpha or paired-chain data limited detectable features. Some 15 rarely observed V segments, including chromosome 9 orphons, were excluded from the earlier analysis of about 610 of the donors because counts were too low. The 87-base-pair reads could not distinguish some IMGT-functional V segments, including TRBV6-2 and TRBV6-3, so those segments were excluded. A later analysis associated 15,000 to 20,000 TCR beta sequences with specific HLA alleles at a false discovery rate of 0.05. The classifier was reported to diagnose cytomegalovirus status with high specificity and sensitivity in both the original cohort and the validation cohort. In vitro tests confirmed that a few of the cytomegalovirus-associated TCR beta chains recognize cytomegalovirus antigens. A later analysis found that TCR association rates varied across HLA loci, with DRB1 alleles showing the most associated TCRs and HLA-C alleles the fewest. A cluster of highly shared sequence variants was judged likely to be a technical artifact of the sequencing pipeline. Most CMV-associated TCR beta chains appeared to be HLA-restricted in a later analysis, and the HLA associations seemed to be driven largely by CMV exposure. The presence/absence analyses assumed that sequencing depth was roughly uniform across donors, and that assumption may not be true. Most TCR sequences were observed very rarely across donors, whereas some public TCRs were present in many individuals. Compared with the roughly 700-donor mean, donors in an Asian-associated ancestry cluster had fewer N-insertions in productive TCRs, according to a later genetic analysis. In a later genetic analysis, a missense DCLRE1C variant was associated with V-gene and J-gene trimming of TCR beta chains, and the association was replicated in an independent cohort. In an earlier analysis of around 600 of the donors, most TCR beta V segments were observed in productive rearrangements about 90% or about 30% of the time, broadly matching IMGT annotations. Linkage disequilibrium might explain the correlated functional status among segregating V segments, but an unknown experimental factor could not be excluded. Assigning TCR associations to individual alleles was difficult when HLA alleles, especially DR and DQ, strongly co-occurred. CMV serostatus was the only immune exposure information available for the cohort.

The library was prepared using the immunoSEQ multiplex PCR assay. A mixture of 60 forward primers for TCR Vbeta segments and 13 reverse primers for TCR Jbeta segments was used in the multiplex PCR. The CDR3 region of rearranged TCR beta genes was amplified from genomic DNA with a multiplex PCR assay. Amplified TCR beta libraries were sequenced as 87-base-pair reads on the Illumina HiSeq System. Regarding the original processing steps: Across the roughly 640 repertoires, a later analysis counted some 81 million unique TCR beta chains, approximately 10 million of which were shared by at least two donors. To remove PCR and sequencing errors, raw reads were error-corrected and collapsed into unique sequences using a nearest-neighbor algorithm that merged closely related sequences. Alignment of CDR3 sequences to IMGT reference sequences was used to assign V, D and J gene segments. For a sequence to be retained, at least a six-nucleotide match to both a V gene segment and a J gene segment was required. Rearrangements were called productive when the CDR3 lacked stop codons and stayed in frame with V and J; all others were non-productive. CDR3 was defined by IMGT convention, running from the second conserved V-encoded cysteine to the conserved J-encoded phenylalanine. The earlier analysis of about 590 of the donors excluded sequences that lacked an unambiguous match to a single V gene segment. In an earlier analysis of some 590 of the donors, a V segment was called functional when productive rearrangements were above 56.7%, and segregating when the standard deviation between donors exceeded 5%. A statistical classification framework was built for diagnosing cytomegalovirus status from the catalog of TCR beta chain sequences. In a later analysis, TCR nucleotide sequences were compared against IMGT/GENE-DB human TR gene sequences so that V and J genes could be assigned. The TCRdist pipeline was used in a later analysis to assign CDR3 sequences and most-parsimonious VDJ recombination scenarios. In a later analysis, every TCR beta chain was defined by the combination of its CDR3 amino acid sequence and its V-gene family, and reads without a unique V-gene family were dropped. In a later analysis, 500 to 700 highly shared, low-generation-probability nucleotide sequences were removed to address suspected cross-contamination and a sequencing artifact. In a later analysis, a clonal expansion index for each public chain was calculated from normalized within-repertoire ranks of inferred template counts. Generation probabilities in a later analysis came from a VDJ recombination model fitted to out-of-frame rearrangements, and those results were checked against IGoR. In a later analysis, hypergeometric tests were used to score TCR-TCR, TCR-HLA and TCR-CMV co-occurrence, with a repertoire-size bias correction applied to TCR pairs. A later analysis estimated false discovery rates by permuting HLA or CMV assignments 20 times. In a later analysis, co-occurring TCRs were grouped using DBSCAN, with TCRdist sequence similarity added in when clustering inside HLA-allele-positive subsets. For co-occurrence clustering, repertoires with fewer than 30,000 or more than 120,000 public chains were excluded, along with about five repertoires with anomalous nucleotide sharing. In its TCRdb copy, this immuneACCESS table keeps in-frame sequences only and misses some clones. Where compared with another copy, unresolved V genes explain less than half of these, and the others have no known cause. V and J calls and clone size are those listed in that table; D and trimming were worked out from the DNA. The sample table lists about 180,000 clones, 65% to 80% of them with a count of one. The biggest ten clones account for about 2.5% of the sample.

V has 3 bases trimmed and J has 5 bases trimmed; junction bases matching no gene number 14. The CDR3 covers 16 residues, taking in both the cysteine and the phenylalanine. Of the read, only the CDR3 DNA is kept; its 48 bases are in frame from base 1. The germline V gene supplies CDR1 SGDLS and CDR2 YYNGEE. The sample comprised PBMCs. The rearranged chain carries TRBV9 and TRBJ2-7; 7 central bases correspond to TRBD1. This TCR was recovered from a woman aged 25 to 39 in good health and CMV-seropositive. The encoded CDR3 is CASSANSGTVRHEQYF. The nucleotides are TGTGCCAGCAGCGCCAACTCCGGGACAGTCCGACACGAGCAGTACTTC.